Listed here are 29 T cell receptor beta chains from one sample, sequenced in a study of TIL therapy for anti-PD-1-resistant metastatic lung cancer. Time point indicated: pre-treatment sample, taken before nivolumab and TIL therapy. This was the immunoSEQ v3 assay. The protocol was immunoSEQ multiplex PCR, while the TCRdb copy is restricted to in-frame clones and leaves out a portion. The sample shows about 20,000 clones, roughly four fifths of them seen only once. Sequenced here: blood, sampled at baseline. These receptors all stem from a person aged 25 to 85 with non-small cell lung cancer.

The V and J genes are TRBV13 and TRBJ1-1; D is possibly TRBD1 (6 bases). Germline V gives CDR1 PRHDT, CDR2 FYEKMQ (reference sequence). The CDR3 runs to 13 residues. Trimming left V 4 bases short and J 7 bases short, with 13 bases between. CDR3 coding DNA: TGTGCCAGCAGCTATTTACAGGGATATGAAGCTTTCTTT. It translates to CASSYLQGYEAFF.

V and J are TRBV2 and TRBJ1-1; 12 positions agree with TRBD1. With V trimmed by 7 bases and J by 5 bases, 2 bases remained unmatched. The germline gives CDR1 SNHLY, CDR2 FYNNEI. The CDR3 has 13 amino acids. In DNA form, the CDR3 reads TGTGCCAGCACGGGACAGGGGGCAACTGAAGCTTTCTTT. As protein: CASTGQGATEAFF.

The chain combines TRBV7-2 with TRBJ2-7; weak D call: TRBD1 (5 bases). Trimming pared 5 bases from V and 6 bases from J, leaving 14 bases between. Germline V CDR1 and CDR2: SGHTA, FQGNSA. This CDR3 contains 13 residues. CDR3 amino acids: CASSPLPGFEQYF. DNA of the CDR3: TGTGCCAGCAGCCCCCTCCCAGGGTTCGAGCAGTACTTC.

The chain recombines TRBV5-4 with TRBJ1-1; D gene uncertain. V was trimmed by 4 bases and J by 3 bases, leaving 13 bases between them. Germline CDR1 reads SGHNT; CDR2 reads YYREEE (reference sequence). This CDR3 has 14 amino acids. CDR3 region: CASSRAGGDTEAFF. The CDR3 DNA follows: TGTGCCAGCAGCCGGGCAGGTGGGGACACTGAAGCTTTCTTT.

The chain carries TRBV5-1 and TRBJ2-3, with 10 bases fitting TRBD2. CDR3 length: 16 residues. J was trimmed by 2 bases and V by 3 bases; bases with no gene match: 6. Germline V gives CDR1 SGHRS, CDR2 YFSETQ. The CDR3 nucleotides read TGCGCCAGCAGCTCTCGACTAGCGGGCTCCACAGATACGCAGTATTTT. This sequence encodes CASSSRLAGSTDTQYF.

This chain links TRBV7-9 with TRBJ2-2; 9 nucleotides align to TRBD2. In germline, CDR1 is SEHNR, CDR2 FQNEAQ (reference sequence). V lost 5 bases and J lost 4; bases outside the gene matches: 17. The CDR3 consists of 19 residues. This CDR3 reads CASSPTPVVAGVATGELFF. The CDR3 DNA sequence: TGTGCCAGCAGCCCAACGCCGGTGGTAGCGGGAGTGGCCACCGGGGAGCTGTTTTTT.

V and J are TRBV15 and TRBJ2-5; TRBD1 is a possible D gene (6 bases). Gene TRBJ2-7 matches the end of the DNA better, so the J call may be wrong. Germline V gives CDR1 LNHNV, CDR2 YYDKDF (reference sequence). This CDR3 comprises 15 residues. DNA for the CDR3: TGTGCCACCAGCAGCGGACAGAGGATCCCCTACGAGCAGTACTTC. It translates to CATSSGQRIPYEQYF.

The chain recombines TRBV11-3 with TRBJ2-7; no firm D call. From germline, CDR1 is SGHNT and CDR2 YENEEA. The CDR3 contains 13 residues. Between the trimmed V and J ends, which lost 5 bases and 6 bases, there was a span of 14 bases. DNA for the CDR3: TGTGCCAGCAGCCCTTCTGCGCGGTCCGAGCAGTACTTC. This codes for CASSPSARSEQYF.

V and J are TRBV7-2 and TRBJ2-1; D is ambiguous. Germline lookup yields CDR1 SGHTA and CDR2 FQGNSA. Trimming left V 2 bases short and J 7 bases short, with 15 bases between. The CDR3 length is 15 residues. CDR3 protein: CASSLTRPTLNEQFF. Here the CDR3 DNA reads TGTGCCAGCAGCTTAACCCGCCCTACCTTAAATGAGCAGTTCTTC.

The rearrangement uses TRBV27 and TRBJ2-1, with a weak D call TRBD2 (5 bases). Germline V gene sequence: CDR1 MNHEY, CDR2 SMNVEV (reference sequence). The CDR3 totals 16 residues. With 5 bases removed from V and 1 base from J, the gap between germline ends came to 15 bases. CDR3 sequence reads: CASSRLDSLSYNEQFF. The CDR3 bases are TGTGCCAGCAGTCGCCTGGACTCGCTTTCCTACAATGAGCAGTTCTTC.

This clone has only one observation. The chain is built from TRBV5-1 and TRBJ1-4; possibly TRBD1 for D (5 bases). Between the trimmed V and J ends, which lost 4 bases and 0 bases, there was a span of 13 bases. The CDR3 extends over 16 amino acids. Germline CDR1 reads SGHRS; CDR2 reads YFSETQ. The CDR3 loop is CASSAGWAATNEKLFF. DNA of the CDR3: TGCGCCAGCAGCGCAGGGTGGGCTGCAACTAATGAAAAACTGTTTTTT.

This CDR3 reads CASSLGTSGSSNEQFF. The CDR3, as DNA: TGCGCCAGCAGCTTGGGGACTAGCGGGAGTTCGAATGAGCAGTTCTTC. The gene calls are TRBV5-1 and TRBJ2-1, with TRBD2 matching over 13 bases. The CDR3 loop spans 16 amino acids. CDR1 is SGHRS, CDR2 YFSETQ, per germline. Germline trimming cut 0 bases from V and 7 bases from J; bases unmatched to any gene: 4.

The chain combines TRBV6-5 with TRBJ2-6; no definite D call. The germline V gene encodes CDR1 MNHEY and CDR2 SVGAGI. V dropped 0 bases and J dropped 0 bases, with 6 bases sitting between them. The CDR3 is made up of 16 amino acids. The CDR3 DNA reads TGTGCCAGCAGTTACTCGGGCAGCTCTGGGGCCAACGTCCTGACTTTC. It encodes CASSYSGSSGANVLTF.

The genes are TRBV7-2 and TRBJ2-1; 7 nucleotides agree with TRBD1. This CDR3 contains 16 residues. V lost 0 bases and J lost 6; bases outside the gene matches: 8. In germline, CDR1 is SGHTA, CDR2 FQGNSA. The CDR3 is CASSLAWGNRGNEQFF. CDR3 coding DNA: TGTGCCAGCAGCTTAGCGTGGGGCAACAGGGGCAATGAGCAGTTCTTC.

V usage is TRBV28 and J usage is TRBJ1-5; TRBD1 matches 7 bases. This CDR3 has 17 residues. With V trimmed by 7 bases and J by 7 bases, 19 bases remained unmatched. Germline V gene data show CDR1 as MDHEN and CDR2 as SYDVKM. CDR3 region: CASTGGLGSLGWQPQHF. The CDR3 DNA reads as TGTGCCAGCACAGGGGGTTTAGGGTCCCTGGGATGGCAGCCCCAGCATTTT. Complete variable domain (other parts from reference TRBV28 and TRBJ1-5): DVKVTQSSRYLVKRTGEKVFLECVQDMDHENMFWYRQDPGLGLRLIYFSYDVKMKEKGDIPEGYSVSREKKERFSLILESASTNQTSMYLCASTGGLGSLGWQPQHFGDGTRLSIL.

V usage is TRBV19 and J usage is TRBJ2-7; 7 nucleotides line up with TRBD1. The CDR3 has 12 residues. Germline lookup yields CDR1 LNHDA and CDR2 SQIVND (reference sequence). The ends lost 6 bases at V and 4 bases at J; junction bases unmatched: 3. In nucleotides, the CDR3 is TGTGCCAGTAGCCGGGACAGTTACGAGCAGTACTTC. This encodes CASSRDSYEQYF.

The chain carries TRBV28 and TRBJ2-5; 14 nucleotides match TRBD2. The end of the DNA is better explained by TRBJ2-7, so the J call may be wrong. This CDR3 is built from 18 residues. The germline gives CDR1 MDHEN, CDR2 SYDVKM. The CDR3 here is CASSFGIPGLAGVYEQYF. The DNA of the CDR3 is TGTGCCAGCAGCTTCGGAATCCCGGGACTAGCGGGAGTTTACGAGCAGTACTTC.

This sequence joins TRBV7-8 and TRBJ2-7; D perhaps matches TRBD1 (5 bases). CDR1 SGHVS and CDR2 FQNEAQ come from the germline V gene. With 4 bases removed from V and 2 bases from J, the gap between germline ends came to 18 bases. The CDR3 is 16 amino acids. Here the CDR3 DNA reads TGTGCCAGCAGCTGGGGTAGGGGTGACCCGACCTACGAGCAGTACTTC. Residues: CASSWGRGDPTYEQYF.

A single count supports this clone. The genes are TRBV6-6 and TRBJ2-5; D is undetermined. CDR3 size: 14 residues. Looked up from germline, CDR1 is MNHNY and CDR2 is SVGAGI (reference sequence). V lost 7 bases and J 5 bases, leaving 17 bases between the germline ends. CDR3 loop: CASKDPSHGETQYF. The CDR3 bases are TGTGCCAGCAAGGACCCCTCCCATGGTGAGACCCAGTACTTC.

The chain carries TRBV19 and TRBJ2-6; D uncertain. The CDR3 covers 16 residues. V was trimmed by 1 base and J by 1 base, leaving 8 bases between them. Germline V gives CDR1 LNHDA, CDR2 SQIVND (reference sequence). CDR3 nucleotide sequence: TGTGCCAGTAGTATAGCATCAGGATCTGGGGCCAACGTCCTGACTTTC. Its protein is CASSIASGSGANVLTF. The whole variable domain, remainder taken from reference TRBV19 and TRBJ2-6, is DGGITQSPKYLFRKEGQNVTLSCEQNLNHDAMYWYRQDPGQGLRLIYYSQIVNDFQKGDIAEGYSVSREKKESFPLTVTSAQKNPTAFYLCASSIASGSGANVLTFGAGSRLTVL.

This clone has a handful of counts. The V and J genes are TRBV11-1 and TRBJ1-1; weak D call: TRBD1 (5 bases). CDR1 and CDR2 (germline): SGHAT, FQDESV (reference sequence). CDR3 length: 11 residues. V was clipped by 6 bases and J by 5 bases, with 7 bases between them. CDR3 sequence reads: CASRRGTEAFF. CDR3 in DNA: TGTGCCAGCAGGAGGGGTACTGAAGCTTTCTTT.

The V gene is TRBV28, the J gene TRBJ2-7, with 7 bases fitting TRBD1. With V trimmed by 2 bases and J by 2 bases, 3 bases remained unmatched. CDR1 is MDHEN, CDR2 SYDVKM, per germline. The length of the CDR3 is 14 residues. CDR3 sequence (DNA): TGTGCCAGCAGTTTAAGGCAGGGGGCCTACGAGCAGTACTTC. Encoded protein: CASSLRQGAYEQYF.

This clone occurred once. The chain is built from TRBV19 and TRBJ1-2; possibly TRBD1 for D (5 bases). V was pared by 8 bases and J by 9 bases, with 19 bases between. CDR3 size: 13 residues. Germline-derived CDR1 and CDR2 are LNHDA and SQIVND (reference sequence). The CDR3 sequence is CASQRRQYESYTF. Here the CDR3 DNA reads TGTGCCAGTCAAAGGAGACAGTACGAAAGCTACACCTTC.

By its share, this clone is large. The chain has TRBV4-3 and TRBJ2-2; the match to TRBD2 covers 7 bases. V gave up 1 base and J gave up 9 bases; unmatched junction bases: 14. Per germline, CDR1 LGHNA and CDR2 YSLEER. This CDR3 has 17 amino acids. This CDR3 reads CASSQGPGSGESRELFF. The CDR3 bases are TGCGCCAGCAGCCAAGGGCCGGGGAGCGGGGAGAGCCGGGAGCTGTTTTTT.

This clone was detected a few times. The chain employs TRBV4-1 and TRBJ2-2; tentative D call: TRBD1 (6 bases). This CDR3 is built from 17 residues. Trimming took off 2 bases at V and 0 bases at J, with 13 bases between the two ends. Germline CDR1 is MGHRA and CDR2 is YSYEKL. CDR3 sequence: CASSQHPGQTNTGELFF. As DNA, the CDR3 is TGCGCCAGCAGCCAACACCCAGGACAGACGAACACCGGGGAGCTGTTTTTT.

This clone was counted between two and nine times. V is TRBV19 and J is TRBJ1-1; D is unclear. The CDR3 length is 13 residues. CDR1 is LNHDA, CDR2 SQIVND, per germline (reference sequence). V shed 6 bases and J shed 0 bases, with 8 bases lying between them. This CDR3 reads CASRFEMNTEAFF. The CDR3 DNA is TGTGCCAGTAGGTTCGAGATGAACACTGAAGCTTTCTTT.

The rearrangement links TRBV29-1 to TRBJ2-7, with 7 nucleotides matching TRBD1. The CDR3 is 10 residues long. Germline V gives CDR1 SQVTM, CDR2 ANQGSEA. V trimming: 5 bases; J trimming: 7 bases; junction bases outside the gene matches: 2. Written as DNA, the CDR3 is TGCAGCGTTAAGACAGGGGAGCAGTACTTC. It codes for CSVKTGEQYF.

J is TRBJ1-5 and V is TRBV10-3; D not certain. This CDR3 is 15 amino acids long. CDR1 is ENHRY, CDR2 SYGVKD, per germline. V dropped 3 bases and J dropped 0 bases, with 9 bases sitting between them. In DNA, the CDR3 is TGTGCCATCAGTGAAAACGGATATAGCAATCAGCCCCAGCATTTT. Amino acid sequence: CAISENGYSNQPQHF.

The gene calls are TRBV7-6 and TRBJ2-1; 10 bases match TRBD1. The CDR3 consists of 17 residues. With 4 bases clipped from V and 5 bases from J, the junction kept 11 bases outside the gene matches. CDR1 and CDR2 from the germline V gene are SGHVS and FNYEAQ. CDR3 protein: CASSSDGTGEINNEQFF. In DNA form, the CDR3 reads TGTGCCAGCAGCTCAGACGGGACAGGGGAAATCAACAATGAGCAGTTCTTC.